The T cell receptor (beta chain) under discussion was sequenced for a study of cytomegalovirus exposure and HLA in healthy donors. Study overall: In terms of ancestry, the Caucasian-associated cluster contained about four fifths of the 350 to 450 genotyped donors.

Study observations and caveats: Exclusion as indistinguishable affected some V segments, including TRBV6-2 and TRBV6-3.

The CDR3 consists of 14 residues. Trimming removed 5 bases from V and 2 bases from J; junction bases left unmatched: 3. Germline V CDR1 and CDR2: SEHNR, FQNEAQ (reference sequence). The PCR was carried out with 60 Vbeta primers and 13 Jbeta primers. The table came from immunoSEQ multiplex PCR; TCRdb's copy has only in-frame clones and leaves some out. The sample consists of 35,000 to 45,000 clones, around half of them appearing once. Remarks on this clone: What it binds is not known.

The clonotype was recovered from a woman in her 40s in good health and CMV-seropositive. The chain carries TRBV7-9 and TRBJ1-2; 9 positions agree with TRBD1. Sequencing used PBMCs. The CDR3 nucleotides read TGTGCCAGCAGCCGGGACAGGGCAAACTATGGCTACACCTTC. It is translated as CASSRDRANYGYTF.